The entry below describes one T cell receptor (beta chain). Its target is unknown. These data originate in a study of glioma-infiltrating T cells after dendritic cell vaccination. Across the whole study: Dendritic cells derived from monocytes and pulsed with autologous tumor lysate formed the vaccine.

General observations from the study: No direct clonality-survival link was found; a diverse polyclonal response may matter. Complete blood and tumor specimen sets were limited to few patients.

There are 14 residues in the CDR3. CDR1 is SGHTS and CDR2 is YDEGEE in the germline V gene. The ends were cut back, 2 bases at V and 4 bases at J, with 10 bases in the middle. Data came from immunoSEQ multiplex PCR; TCRdb stores just in-frame clones and leaves some out. The sample contains over 90,000 clones, 81% of which appear only once. This clonotype originated in a human donor with glioblastoma. The material was blood, obtained before dendritic cell vaccination. The rearrangement uses TRBV5-8 and TRBJ1-5; possible D gene TRBD1, 6 bases. CDR3 sequence: CASSFWDTNQPQHF. CDR3 nucleotides: TGTGCCAGCAGCTTTTGGGACACAAATCAGCCCCAGCATTTT. The whole variable domain, filled in from reference TRBV5-8 and TRBJ1-5, reads EAGVTQSPTHLIKTRGQQATLRCSPISGHTSVYWYQQALGLGLQFLLWYDEGEERNRGNFPPRFSGRQFPNYSSELNVNALELEDSALYLCASSFWDTNQPQHFGDGTRLSIL.